These 6 T cell receptor beta chains were sequenced from one sample in a study of radiation and T cells in renal cell carcinoma. Time point described: baseline pretreatment blood. Documented treatment: 15 Gy SBRT to primary tumor, nephrectomy 4 weeks later. The table came from immunoSEQ multiplex PCR; TCRdb's copy has only in-frame clones and leaves some out. The sample carries about 88,000 clones, less than 90% recorded once. The starting material was blood, obtained from a patient whose treatment included radiotherapy and nephrectomy. These receptors were collected from a man between 50 and 59 years old with renal cell carcinoma.

This chain joins TRBV30 and TRBJ2-3, with 7 bases that match TRBD2. The length of the CDR3 is 12 residues. Germline V gene sequence: CDR1 GTSNPN, CDR2 SVGIG (reference sequence). CDR3 region: CSRGVGTDTQYF. As DNA, the CDR3 is TGTTCTCGGGGGGTGGGAACAGATACGCAGTATTTT.

This clone appeared once. V gene TRBV19 combines with J gene TRBJ1-6; weak D call: TRBD1 (5 bases). V lost 7 bases and J 1 base, leaving 17 bases between the germline ends. The CDR3 runs 17 residues. The germline CDR1 and CDR2 sequences are LNHDA and SQIVND (reference sequence). The CDR3 DNA reads TGTGCCAGTACCAGGGACGGGATGAGTTCCTATAATTCACCCCTCCACTTT. This gives the protein CASTRDGMSSYNSPLHF.

The chain employs TRBV19 and TRBJ1-5; maybe TRBD1 (5 bases). CDR3 length: 15 amino acids. The V and J ends lost 4 bases and 9 bases respectively, with 19 bases between them. CDR1 and CDR2 (germline): LNHDA, SQIVND (reference sequence). CDR3 sequence reads: CASSRAEAPRGPQHF. As DNA, the CDR3 is TGTGCCAGTAGTAGGGCCGAAGCCCCGAGGGGGCCCCAGCATTTT.

The chain uses TRBV6-5 and TRBJ2-1; D is uncertain. Trimming removed 0 bases at V and 4 bases at J, with 4 bases between. CDR1 and CDR2 (germline): MNHEY, SVGAGI. The CDR3 is 13 amino acids. The CDR3 spells CASSYSTYNEQFF. In nucleotides, the CDR3 is TGTGCCAGCAGTTACTCGACTTACAATGAGCAGTTCTTC.

The chain carries TRBV4-1 and TRBJ1-2; 7 bases match TRBD1. The length of the CDR3 is 16 residues. The ends lost 3 bases at V and 7 bases at J; junction bases unmatched: 14. Germline loops: CDR1 MGHRA, CDR2 YSYEKL. CDR3 DNA: TGCGCCAGCAGCCACACGCGAGCCAGGAGGGGGCCTGGCTACACCTTC. Translated, it gives CASSHTRARRGPGYTF.

Of note for this clone: One end of the junction is discordant with germline, which a read error may explain. The chain is built from TRBV28 and TRBJ1-2; TRBD1 is a possible D gene (5 bases). The CDR3 runs to 11 residues. In germline, CDR1 is MDHEN, CDR2 SYDVKM. The CDR3 DNA reads as TGTGCCAGCAGTTTAACGACAGAGAGTGCCTTC. Its translation is CASSLTTESAF.